The present T cell receptor beta chain was sequenced within a study of blood T cell repertoires in COVID-19. As for the study in general: The samples span acute and convalescent COVID-19 from the United States, Italy and Spain. PBMCs, B-cell-depleted T cells, or T cells provided the cDNA or gDNA that made up the material.

There are 18 residues in the CDR3. Germline V gives CDR1 LGHDT, CDR2 YNNKEL (reference sequence). In the original processing: Reference gene primer amplification gave estimated nucleated cell counts. The repertoire was sequenced with immunoSEQ multiplex PCR; TCRdb's copy has only in-frame clones and lacks some. That table is the source of V, J and clone size, and D and trimming were worked out from the DNA. Among more than 95,000 clones listed, about 87% were seen once. This clonotype was sampled from a man aged 50-60 years with acute or convalescent COVID-19. What was sequenced was peripheral blood. The V gene is TRBV3-1 (or the pseudogene TRBV3-2), the J gene TRBJ2-7; 10 positions match TRBD2. The J call may be mistaken, given a closer DNA end match to TRBJ2-1. The CDR3 is CASSRTLAGQILKNEQFF. The CDR3 region has the DNA TGTGCCAGCAGCCGAACACTAGCGGGACAGATTCTCAAAAATGAGCAGTTCTTC.